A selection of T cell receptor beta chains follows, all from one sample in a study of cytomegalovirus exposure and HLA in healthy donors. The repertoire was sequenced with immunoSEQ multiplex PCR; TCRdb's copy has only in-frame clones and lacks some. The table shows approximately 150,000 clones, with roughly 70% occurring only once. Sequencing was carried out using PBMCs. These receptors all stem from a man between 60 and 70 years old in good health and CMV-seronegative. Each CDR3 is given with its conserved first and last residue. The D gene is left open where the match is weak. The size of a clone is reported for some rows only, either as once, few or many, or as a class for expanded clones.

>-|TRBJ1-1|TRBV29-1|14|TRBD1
CSVLADRLYTEAFF
TGCAGCGTACTAGCGGACAGGTTATACACTGAAGCTTTCTTT
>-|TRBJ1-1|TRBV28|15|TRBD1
CASSLTQGGETEAFF
TGTGCCAGCAGTTTAACCCAGGGGGGTGAGACTGAAGCTTTCTTT
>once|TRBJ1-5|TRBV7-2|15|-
CASSLTRGGNQPQHF
TGTGCCAGCAGCTTAACTCGGGGGGGCAATCAGCCCCAGCATTTT
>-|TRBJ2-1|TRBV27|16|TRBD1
CASSLLSGGPYNEQFF
TGTGCCAGCAGTTTATTGTCAGGGGGCCCCTACAATGAGCAGTTCTTC
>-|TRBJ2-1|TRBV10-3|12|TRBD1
CAAGQGGGEQFF
TGTGCCGCGGGACAGGGGGGCGGTGAGCAGTTCTTC
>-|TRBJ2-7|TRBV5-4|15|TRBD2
CASSPLQRERDEQYF
TGTGCCAGCAGCCCACTACAGCGGGAGAGGGACGAGCAGTACTTC
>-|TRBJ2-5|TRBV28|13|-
CASGLEAPETQYF
TGTGCCAGCGGCTTAGAGGCCCCAGAGACCCAGTACTTC
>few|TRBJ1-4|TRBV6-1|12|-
CASSETYEKLFF
TGTGCCAGCAGTGAGACTTATGAAAAACTGTTTTTT
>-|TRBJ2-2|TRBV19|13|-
CASKRGGAGELFF
TGTGCCAGTAAAAGGGGTGGGGCCGGGGAGCTGTTTTTT
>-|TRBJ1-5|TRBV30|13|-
CAWSPGSNQPQHF
TGTGCCTGGAGTCCAGGGAGCAATCAGCCCCAGCATTTT
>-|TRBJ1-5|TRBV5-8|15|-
CASSFETGSNQPQHF
TGTGCCAGCAGCTTTGAAACAGGTAGCAATCAGCCCCAGCATTTT
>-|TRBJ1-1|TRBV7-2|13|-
CASSLDSGAEAFF
TGTGCCAGCAGCTTAGACTCGGGTGCTGAAGCTTTCTTT
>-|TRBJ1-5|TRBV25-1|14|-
CASSEITGKRPQHF
TGTGCCAGCAGTGAAATCACGGGGAAGAGGCCCCAGCATTTT
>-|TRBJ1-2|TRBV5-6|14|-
CASSFGGDHYGYTF
TGTGCCAGCAGCTTCGGAGGGGATCACTATGGCTACACCTTC
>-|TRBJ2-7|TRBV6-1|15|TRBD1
CASYPLDRVTYEQYF
TGTGCCAGTTACCCCCTGGACAGGGTTACCTACGAGCAGTACTTC
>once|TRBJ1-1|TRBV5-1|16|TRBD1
CASSFGTGGRNTEAFF
TGCGCCAGCAGCTTTGGAACAGGGGGCAGGAACACTGAAGCTTTCTTT
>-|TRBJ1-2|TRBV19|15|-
CASTPGGGEDYGYTF
TGTGCCAGTACCCCCGGTGGAGGGGAAGACTATGGCTACACCTTC
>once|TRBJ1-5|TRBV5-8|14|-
CASSPSGGNQPQHF
TGTGCCAGCTCCCCGTCGGGAGGCAATCAGCCCCAGCATTTT
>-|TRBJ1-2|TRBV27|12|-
CASSNRDYGYTF
TGTGCCAGCAGTAACAGGGACTATGGCTACACCTTC
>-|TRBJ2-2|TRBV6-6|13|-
CASRVYDSGELFF
TGTGCCAGCAGGGTCTATGATTCCGGGGAGCTGTTTTTT
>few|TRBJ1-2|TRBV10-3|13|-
CAIGPKGLYGYTF
TGTGCCATCGGCCCCAAGGGACTCTATGGCTACACCTTC
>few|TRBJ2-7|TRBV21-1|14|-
CASSKPQASYEQYF
TGTGCCAGCAGCAAACCGCAGGCTTCCTACGAGCAGTACTTC
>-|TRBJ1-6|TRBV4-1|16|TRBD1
CASSQERGQGSSPLHF
TGCGCCAGCAGCCAAGAAAGGGGGCAGGGGAGTTCACCCCTCCACTTT
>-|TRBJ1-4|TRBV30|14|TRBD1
CAWSEGAADEKLFF
TGTGCCTGGAGTGAGGGGGCGGCGGATGAAAAACTGTTTTTT
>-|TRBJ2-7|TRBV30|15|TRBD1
CAWRVSGQGVGEQYF
TGTGCCTGGAGGGTCTCGGGACAGGGGGTGGGCGAGCAGTACTTC
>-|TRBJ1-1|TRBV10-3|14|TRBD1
CAIRGTGGNTEAFF
TGTGCCATCAGGGGGACAGGGGGAAACACTGAAGCTTTCTTT
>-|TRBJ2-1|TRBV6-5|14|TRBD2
CASSYVGGRGEQFF
TGTGCCAGCAGTTACGTCGGCGGGAGGGGAGAGCAGTTCTTC
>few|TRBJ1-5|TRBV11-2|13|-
CASSLERGQPQHF
TGTGCCAGCAGCTTAGAACGGGGTCAGCCCCAGCATTTT
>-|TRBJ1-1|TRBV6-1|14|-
CASSEVFQGSEAFF
TGTGCCAGCAGTGAAGTCTTTCAGGGGTCTGAAGCTTTCTTT
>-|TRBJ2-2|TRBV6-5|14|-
CASSSTANTGELFF
TGTGCCAGCAGTTCCACAGCTAACACCGGGGAGCTGTTTTTT
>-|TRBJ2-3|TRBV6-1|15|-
CASSEWLQVPDTQYF
TGTGCCAGCAGTGAATGGCTCCAAGTCCCAGATACGCAGTATTTT
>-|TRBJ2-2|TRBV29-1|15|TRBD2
CSVKGLAGGTGELFF
TGCAGCGTTAAGGGACTAGCGGGAGGTACCGGGGAGCTGTTTTTT
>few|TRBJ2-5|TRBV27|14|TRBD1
CASAGQGAQSAQYF
TGTGCCAGCGCGGGACAGGGGGCGCAGAGTGCCCAGTACTTC
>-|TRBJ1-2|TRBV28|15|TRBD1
CASSLLQGAGYGYTF
TGTGCCAGCAGCCTATTACAGGGGGCGGGTTATGGCTACACCTTC
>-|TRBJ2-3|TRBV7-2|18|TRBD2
CASSLEGALAGGSDTQYF
TGTGCCAGCAGCTTAGAGGGGGCACTAGCGGGAGGCTCAGATACGCAGTATTTT
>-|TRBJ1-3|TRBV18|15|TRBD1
CASSSPTGGGNTIYF
TGTGCCAGCTCATCGCCGACAGGGGGAGGAAACACCATATATTTT
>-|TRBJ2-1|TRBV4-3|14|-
CASSPRGLYNEQFF
TGCGCCAGCAGCCCCCGGGGACTCTACAATGAGCAGTTCTTC
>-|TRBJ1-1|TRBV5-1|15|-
CASSLDGTLNTEAFF
TGCGCCAGCAGCTTGGACGGGACACTGAACACTGAAGCTTTCTTT
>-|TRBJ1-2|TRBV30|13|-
CAWSVGAGYGYTF
TGTGCCTGGAGTGTAGGGGCGGGGTATGGCTACACCTTC
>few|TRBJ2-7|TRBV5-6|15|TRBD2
CASSLGLAGPYEQYF
TGTGCCAGCAGTCTTGGACTAGCGGGTCCCTACGAGCAGTACTTC
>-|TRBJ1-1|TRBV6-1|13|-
CASSEIRRGGAFF
TGTGCCAGCAGTGAAATCCGGAGGGGAGGAGCTTTCTTT
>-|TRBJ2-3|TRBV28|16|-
CASSQIADEGTDTQYF
TGTGCCAGCAGTCAAATAGCGGACGAGGGGACAGATACGCAGTATTTT
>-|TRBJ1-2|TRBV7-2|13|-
CASSWGLNYGYTF
TGTGCCAGCAGCTGGGGACTCAACTATGGCTACACCTTC
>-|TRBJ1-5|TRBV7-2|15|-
CASSLEERGNQPQHF
TGTGCCAGCAGCTTAGAGGAACGGGGCAATCAGCCCCAGCATTTT